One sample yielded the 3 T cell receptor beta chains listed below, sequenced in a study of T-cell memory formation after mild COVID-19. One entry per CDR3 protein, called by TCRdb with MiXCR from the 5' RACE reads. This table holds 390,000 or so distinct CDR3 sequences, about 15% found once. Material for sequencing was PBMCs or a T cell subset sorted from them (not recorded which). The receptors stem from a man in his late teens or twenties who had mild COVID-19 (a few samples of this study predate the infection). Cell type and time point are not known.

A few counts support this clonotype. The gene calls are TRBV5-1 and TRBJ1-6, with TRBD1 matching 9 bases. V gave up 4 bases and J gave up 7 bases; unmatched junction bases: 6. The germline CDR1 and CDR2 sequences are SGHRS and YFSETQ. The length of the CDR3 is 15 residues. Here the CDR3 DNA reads TGCGCCAGCAGCGCCGGGACAGGGCTCAATTCACCCCTCCACTTT. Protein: CASSAGTGLNSPLHF. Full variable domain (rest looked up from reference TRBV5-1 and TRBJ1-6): KAGVTQTPRYLIKTRGQQVTLSCSPISGHRSVSWYQQTPGQGLQFLFEYFSETQRNKGNFPGRFSGRQFSNSRSEMNVSTLELGDSALYLCASSAGTGLNSPLHFGNGTRLTVT.

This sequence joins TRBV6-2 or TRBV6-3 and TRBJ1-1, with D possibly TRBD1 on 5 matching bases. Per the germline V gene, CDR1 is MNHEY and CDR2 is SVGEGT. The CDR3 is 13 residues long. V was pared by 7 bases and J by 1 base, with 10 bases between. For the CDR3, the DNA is TGTGCCAGCATGGACACGCGGAACACTGAAGCTTTCTTT. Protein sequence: CASMDTRNTEAFF.

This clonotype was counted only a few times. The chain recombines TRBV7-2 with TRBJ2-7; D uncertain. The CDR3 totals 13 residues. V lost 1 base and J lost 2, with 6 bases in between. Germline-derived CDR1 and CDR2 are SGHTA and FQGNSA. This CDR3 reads CASSLDSTYEQYV. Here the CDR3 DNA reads TGTGCCAGCAGCTTAGACAGCACCTACGAGCAGTACGTC.